This T cell receptor (beta chain) was observed in a study of T cell repertoires in cytomegalovirus infection. The wider study: Both CMV infection and a matching HLA type were indicated by public TCR beta signatures.

MiXCR was run by TCRdb on the reads, yielding one entry per CDR3 protein. The data hold hundreds of thousands of distinct CDR3 sequences, with roughly a sixth observed a single time. Study findings and constraints: The ex vivo response was dominated by HLA-C-restricted CMV-specific TCR beta clonotypes. CMV carriers having the relevant HLA were flagged by cumulative public TCR beta family frequency.

This CDR3 has 15 amino acids. The germline gives CDR1 SGHTA, CDR2 FQGNSA. Unmatched junction bases numbered 11, after V lost 3 bases and J lost 7 bases. The sample holds many counts of this clonotype. Its specificity is not known. The sequence was obtained from a human donor in good health (CMV status not recorded). Some clones in this sample may be carry-over from other donors' samples. J is TRBJ2-7 and V is TRBV7-2; TRBD1 matches 8 bases. Sample: PBMCs. Here the CDR3 DNA reads TGTGCCAGCAGCTTGATCACAGGGGGGCAATGGGAGCAGTACTTC. Its protein is CASSLITGGQWEQYF.